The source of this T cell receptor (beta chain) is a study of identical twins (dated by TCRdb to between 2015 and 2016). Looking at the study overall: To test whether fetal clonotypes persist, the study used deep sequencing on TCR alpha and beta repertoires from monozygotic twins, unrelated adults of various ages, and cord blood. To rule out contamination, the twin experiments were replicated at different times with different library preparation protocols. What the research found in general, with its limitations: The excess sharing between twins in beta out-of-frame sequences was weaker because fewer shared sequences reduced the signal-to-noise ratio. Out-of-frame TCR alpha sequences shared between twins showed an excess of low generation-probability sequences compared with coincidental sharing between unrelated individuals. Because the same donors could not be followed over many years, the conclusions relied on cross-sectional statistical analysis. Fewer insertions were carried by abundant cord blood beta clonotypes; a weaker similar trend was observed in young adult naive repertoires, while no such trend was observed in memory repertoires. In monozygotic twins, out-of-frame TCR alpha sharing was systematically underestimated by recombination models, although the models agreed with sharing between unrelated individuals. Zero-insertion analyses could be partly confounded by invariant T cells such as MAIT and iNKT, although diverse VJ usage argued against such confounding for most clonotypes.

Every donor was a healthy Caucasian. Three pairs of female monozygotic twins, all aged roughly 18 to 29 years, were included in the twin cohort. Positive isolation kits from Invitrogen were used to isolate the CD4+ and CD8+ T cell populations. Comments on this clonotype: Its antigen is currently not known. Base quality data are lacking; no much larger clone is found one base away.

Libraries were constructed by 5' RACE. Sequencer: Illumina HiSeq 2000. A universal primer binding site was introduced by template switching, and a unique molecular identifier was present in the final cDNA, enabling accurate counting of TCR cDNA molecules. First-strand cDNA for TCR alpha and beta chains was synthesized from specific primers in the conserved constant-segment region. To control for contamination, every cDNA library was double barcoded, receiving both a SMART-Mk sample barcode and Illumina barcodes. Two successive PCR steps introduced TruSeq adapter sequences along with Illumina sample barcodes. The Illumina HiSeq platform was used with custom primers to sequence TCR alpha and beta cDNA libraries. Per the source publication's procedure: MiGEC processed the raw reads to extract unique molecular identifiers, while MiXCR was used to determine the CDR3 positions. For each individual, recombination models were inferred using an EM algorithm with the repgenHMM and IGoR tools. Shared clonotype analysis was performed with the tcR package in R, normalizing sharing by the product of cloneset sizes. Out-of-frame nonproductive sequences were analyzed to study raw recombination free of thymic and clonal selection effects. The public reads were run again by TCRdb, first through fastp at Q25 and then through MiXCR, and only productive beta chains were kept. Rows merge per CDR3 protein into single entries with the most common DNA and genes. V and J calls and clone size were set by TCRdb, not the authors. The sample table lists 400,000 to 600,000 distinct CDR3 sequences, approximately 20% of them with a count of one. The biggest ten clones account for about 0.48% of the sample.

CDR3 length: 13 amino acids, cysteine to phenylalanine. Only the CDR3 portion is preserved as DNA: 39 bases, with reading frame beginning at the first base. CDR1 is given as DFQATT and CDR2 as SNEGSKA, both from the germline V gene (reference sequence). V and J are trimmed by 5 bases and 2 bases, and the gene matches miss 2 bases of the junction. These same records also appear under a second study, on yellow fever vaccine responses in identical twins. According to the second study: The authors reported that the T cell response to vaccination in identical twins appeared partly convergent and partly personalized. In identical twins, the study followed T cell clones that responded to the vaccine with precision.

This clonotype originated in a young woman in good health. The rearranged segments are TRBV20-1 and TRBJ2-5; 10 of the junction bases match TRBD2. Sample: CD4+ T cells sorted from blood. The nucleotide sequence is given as TGCAGTGCTGGACTAGCGGCGCAAGAGACCCAGTACTTC. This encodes CSAGLAAQETQYF.